This TCR beta chain was sequenced for a study of blood T cells in healthy people across ages. Germline assignment: CDR1 SQVTM and CDR2 ANQGSEA. The CDR3 runs to 13 residues. Deletions cut 6 bases from V and 0 bases from J, with 6 bases between. Through a sample-barcoded 5' primer and a J-beta primer mix, a second PCR was run for roughly 7 to 12 cycles. TCRdb passed the 5' RACE reads through MiXCR, listing each CDR3 protein once. The sample includes about 540,000 distinct CDR3 sequences, 24% of them seen just once. The same specimen was also included in a second study, on T cells of mothers and their children. That work adds: Sample barcodes and 2-4 random nucleotides came from the second PCR's M1S primer.

The gene calls are TRBV29-1 and TRBJ2-6; D uncertain. This TCR came from a boy aged 5 to 17 in good health. Material for sequencing was blood. In DNA, the CDR3 is TGCAGCGTCCAGATCTCTGGGGCCAACGTCCTGACTTTC. Its protein product is CSVQISGANVLTF.